One and the same sample provided the 24 T cell receptor beta chains below, sequenced in a study of T cell clonality in common variable immunodeficiency. Notes on the study in general: Reportedly, TCR beta sequences from common variable immunodeficiency showed fewer deletions and N-nucleotide insertions.

The antigens these receptors bind are not known. This table comes from immunoSEQ multiplex PCR, and its TCRdb copy is limited to in-frame clones, with some not included. The record shows more than 9,000 clones for this sample, with no singletons present. The specimen was peripheral blood mononuclear cells. The receptors shown here come from a human donor with common variable immunodeficiency.

On this clone itself: The read gets to within 3 residues of the CDR3 end, and the germline J gene fills in the rest. The chain recombines TRBV2 with TRBJ1-5, with TRBD1 identical over 10 bases. V lost 10 bases and J lost 7; bases outside the gene matches: 7. This CDR3 is 13 amino acids long. From germline, CDR1 is SNHLY and CDR2 FYNNEI. CDR3 DNA, as far as it was read: TGTGCCACCGGGACAGGGGCACTCCAGCCC. Amino acids: CATGTGALQP. The whole CDR3 protein is CATGTGALQPQHF. Full variable domain (missing parts from reference TRBV2 and TRBJ1-5): EPEVTQTPSHQVTQMGQEVILRCVPISNHLYFYWYRQILGQKVEFLVSFYNNEISEKSEIFDDQFSVERPDGSNFTLKIRSTKLEDSAMYFCATGTGALQPQHFGDGTRLSIL.

This clone was observed a few times. The read falls 3 residues short of the CDR3 end, and the missing part is taken from the germline J gene. The J gene is TRBJ2-5, the V gene TRBV18, with D possibly being TRBD2 (6 bases). V was clipped by 2 bases and J by 5 bases, with 18 bases between them. Germline V gene lookup returns CDR1 KGHSH and CDR2 LQKENI. CDR3 length equals 16 residues. CDR3 DNA, as far as it was read: TGTGCCAGCTCACCAAAGTTGGGGACTCTCCCTGAGACC. It codes for CASSPKLGTLPET. The full CDR3 is CASSPKLGTLPETQYF.

With respect to this clone: The sequence runs out 3 residues before the end of the CDR3; the remainder is reconstructed from the germline J gene. The gene calls are TRBV2 and TRBJ2-7, with D possibly being TRBD1 (6 bases). This CDR3 has 13 amino acids. Germline V gene sequence: CDR1 SNHLY, CDR2 FYNNEI. The V end lost 6 bases, the J end lost 4 bases, and 13 bases lay between the germline ends. This CDR3 reads CASSDLQGYEQYF. The CDR3 bases that were read are TGTGCCAGCAGCGACCTTCAGGGGTACGAG.

Concerning this clone itself: The CDR3 end is not reached by the read, which stops 3 residues before it; the germline J gene fills it in. The chain links TRBV6-2 or TRBV6-3 to TRBJ2-1; 9 nucleotides line up with TRBD2. V dropped 7 bases and J dropped 4; count of bases not matched to a gene: 8. The length of the CDR3 is 15 residues. Germline V gene lookup returns CDR1 MNHEY and CDR2 SVGEGT. CDR3 bases read: TGTGCCAGCATCAACGGGCTAGCGGGATACAATGAG. This codes for CASINGLAGYNE. The entire CDR3 protein reads CASINGLAGYNEQFF.

The sample holds a few counts of this clone. The sequenced part of the CDR3 DNA is TGTGCCAGCAGATCTACCGGGACAGGGGGCTACGAG. Translation gives CASRSTGTGGYE. The entire CDR3 protein is CASRSTGTGGYEQYF. This chain links TRBV7-9 with TRBJ2-7; 11 bases line up with TRBD1. Read sequence stops 3 residues before the CDR3 end, and the germline J gene provides the missing end. Germline-derived CDR1 and CDR2 are SEHNR and FQNEAQ (reference sequence). The CDR3 length is 15 residues. V lost 6 bases and J lost 3; bases outside the gene matches: 7.

Only a few counts were recorded for this clone. The sequence runs out 3 residues before the end of the CDR3; the remainder is reconstructed from the germline J gene. The rearrangement links TRBV5-1 to TRBJ2-3; 13 bases are shared with TRBD2. Trimming took 2 bases from V and 1 from J; bases not matched to a gene: 7. CDR1 is SGHRS, CDR2 YFSETQ, per germline. CDR3 length: 18 amino acids. The CDR3 sequence is CASSFRTSGSGGTDTQYF. The sequenced part of the CDR3 DNA is TGCGCCAGCAGCTTTAGGACTAGCGGGAGCGGAGGCACAGATACG.

This clone was counted only a few times. The read terminates 3 residues ahead of where the CDR3 ends, so the germline J gene completes it. V is TRBV5-1 and J is TRBJ1-1; TRBD1 is a possible D gene (5 bases). In germline, CDR1 is SGHRS, CDR2 YFSETQ. The germline V and J ends were trimmed by 0 bases and 3 bases, with 12 bases remaining between them. This CDR3 region has 15 residues. CDR3 DNA (partial): TGCGCCAGCAGCTTGGGGACATCCCCTCACACTGAA. Its protein is CASSLGTSPHTE. The complete CDR3 protein is CASSLGTSPHTEAFF.

Of note for this clone: Other DNA sequences within the sample encode an identical CDR3. The covered CDR3 bases are TGTGCCAGCACCGGGACAGGGGTTCTTGACGAG. Protein: CASTGTGVLDE. The full-length CDR3 reads as CASTGTGVLDEQYF. The V call is TRBV7-9, the J call TRBJ2-7, with 10 bases that match TRBD1. The CDR3 is cut off 3 residues early in the read; its end comes from the germline J gene. With 7 bases clipped from V and 5 bases from J, the junction kept 8 bases outside the gene matches. Germline V CDR1 and CDR2: SEHNR, FQNEAQ (reference sequence). The CDR3 is made up of 14 amino acids.

This clone was recorded a few times. The CDR3 goes on 3 residues after the read ends, and that part is filled in from the germline J gene. The chain recombines TRBV29-1 with TRBJ2-5, with D unresolved. This CDR3 contains 13 residues. Trimming pared 4 bases from V and 4 bases from J, leaving 13 bases between. Germline CDR1 and CDR2: SQVTM and ANQGSEA. The sequenced part of the CDR3 DNA is TGCAGCGTTGTCTGGCAGTTCGCAGAGACC. Translation: CSVVWQFAET. The entire CDR3 is CSVVWQFAETQYF. Variable domain in full (rest from reference TRBV29-1 and TRBJ2-5): SAVISQKPSRDICQRGTSLTIQCQVDSQVTMMFWYRQQPGQSLTLIATANQGSEATYESGFVIDKFPISRPNLTFSTLTVSNMSPEDSSIYLCSVVWQFAETQYFGPGTRLLVL.

Concerning this clone: Sequencing ends 3 residues short of the CDR3 end; the germline J gene provides the rest. The chain couples TRBV30 to TRBJ2-1, with 10 bases aligning to TRBD2. Germline CDR1 GTSNPN, CDR2 SVGIG (reference sequence). CDR3 length equals 15 residues. With V trimmed by 7 bases and J by 5 bases, 11 bases remained unmatched. The chain's CDR3 is CASGSGRAGDNEQFF. CDR3 DNA (partial): TGTGCCTCAGGGAGCGGGAGGGCCGGAGACAATGAG.

This clone has more than one count but fewer than ten. The read ends 3 residues shy of where the CDR3 ends; the end is completed using the germline J gene. V is TRBV2 and J is TRBJ2-5; D is ambiguous. Germline CDR1 SNHLY, CDR2 FYNNEI. Deletions cut 4 bases from V and 3 bases from J, with 9 bases between. The CDR3 is 13 amino acids. CDR3 DNA, as far as it was read: TGTGCCAGCAGTGGGCAGGAAAAAGAGACC. Translation gives CASSGQEKET. The full CDR3 reads CASSGQEKETQYF.

As for this clone: Sequencing ends 3 residues short of the CDR3 end; the germline J gene provides the rest. This rearrangement joins TRBV7-6 to TRBJ1-1; weak D call: TRBD1 (5 bases). Germline lookup yields CDR1 SGHVS and CDR2 FNYEAQ. The V end was cut by 1 base, the J end by 0 bases, with 15 bases between. The CDR3 runs to 17 residues. CDR3: CASSLGRQGGVNTEAFF. The part of the CDR3 DNA that was read is TGTGCCAGCAGCTTAGGGCGTCAGGGAGGGGTGAACACTGAA.

This clone was counted only a few times. The CDR3 end falls 3 residues outside the read, so it is completed with the germline J gene. This chain links TRBV6-1 with TRBJ2-6, with D hard to call. Trimming shortened V by 0 bases and J by 2 bases, and 5 bases separated the two germline ends. From germline, CDR1 is MNHNS and CDR2 SASEGT. The CDR3 is made up of 15 amino acids. The CDR3 bases that were read are TGTGCCAGCAGTGAAGCGTCGGCTGGGGCCAACGTC. This translates into CASSEASAGANV. The whole CDR3 region reads CASSEASAGANVLTF.

About this clone itself: The CDR3 goes on 3 residues after the read ends, and that part is filled in from the germline J gene. The chain couples TRBV18 to TRBJ2-7; D perhaps matches TRBD2 (6 bases). The V gene's germline CDR1 is KGHSH and CDR2 LQKENI. V gave up 3 bases and J gave up 0 bases, with 12 bases separating them. The length of the CDR3 is 15 residues. Incomplete CDR3 DNA: TGTGCCAGCTCACCCAGCGCGGGGAGCTCCTACGAG. Translated, it gives CASSPSAGSSYE. The full CDR3 protein is CASSPSAGSSYEQYF.

This clone was observed a few times. The read terminates 3 residues before the CDR3 end, so the remaining end is supplied by the germline J gene. The chain recombines TRBV30 with TRBJ2-5; 12 bases match TRBD2. There are 17 residues in the CDR3. V lost 4 bases and J lost 4; bases outside the gene matches: 13. CDR1 is GTSNPN and CDR2 is SVGIG in the germline V gene (reference sequence). CDR3: CAWTRLAGGLEGETQYF. CDR3 DNA, as far as it was read: TGTGCCTGGACTCGGCTAGCGGGAGGGCTTGAGGGAGAGACC.

In this sample, this clone turned up a few times. The read stops 3 residues short of the end of the CDR3; the missing end is completed from the germline J gene. V gene TRBV7-3 combines with J gene TRBJ1-1; maybe TRBD1 (6 bases). Germline CDR1 is SGHTA and CDR2 is FQGTGA. The CDR3 spans 14 residues. The V end lost 5 bases, the J end lost 4 bases, and 14 bases lay between the germline ends. CDR3 bases read: TGTGCCAGCAGCCGCGGGAGGGGGAGCACTGAA. This encodes CASSRGRGSTE. The full CDR3 sequence reads CASSRGRGSTEAFF.

In regard to this clone: The read ends 3 residues before the CDR3 terminus; that terminus is restored from the germline J gene. V is TRBV7-9 and J is TRBJ1-4, with 11 bases lining up with TRBD1. Per the germline V gene, CDR1 is SEHNR and CDR2 is FQNEAQ (reference sequence). V was pared by 4 bases and J by 8 bases, with 6 bases of the junction left unmatched. CDR3 length: 15 residues. The CDR3 bases that were read are TGTGCCAGCAGCTCACTGGGACAGGGGGAAGAAAAA. Its translation: CASSSLGQGEEK. The full CDR3 protein is CASSSLGQGEEKLFF.

Comment on this clone: From the germline J gene comes the end of the CDR3, since the read stops 3 residues before it. The chain joins TRBV7-8 to TRBJ2-1; 10 nucleotides align to TRBD2. Germline V gene data show CDR1 as SGHVS and CDR2 as FQNEAQ. This CDR3 is built from 17 residues. Unmatched junction bases numbered 8, after V lost 1 base and J lost 5 bases. CDR3 protein: CASSLGVGTSVNNEQFF. Partial CDR3 DNA: TGTGCCAGCAGCTTAGGAGTTGGGACTAGCGTGAACAATGAG.

The CDR3 reads CSAVPGQGALMAFF. The sequenced part of the CDR3 DNA is TGCAGTGCTGTCCCTGGACAGGGAGCTCTTATG. The chain has TRBV20-1 and TRBJ1-1, with TRBD1 matching 8 bases. From the germline J gene comes the end of the CDR3, since the read stops 3 residues before it. CDR3 length: 14 amino acids. CDR1 and CDR2 from the germline V gene are DFQATT and SNEGSKA (reference sequence).

By share, this clone ranks as medium-sized. The read gets to within 3 residues of the CDR3 end, and the germline J gene fills in the rest. The J gene is TRBJ1-5, the V gene TRBV4-2, with 8 bases aligning to TRBD1. Germline CDR1 reads LGHNA; CDR2 reads YNFKEQ. The J segment lost 1 base and the V segment lost 4 bases, leaving 21 bases of the junction unmatched. The CDR3 consists of 21 residues. The CDR3 is CASSPTPLQGDVPGSNQPQHF. The CDR3 bases that were read are TGTGCCAGCAGCCCGACCCCTCTACAGGGGGACGTCCCTGGCAGCAATCAGCCC.

Comments on this clone: The DNA ends 3 residues before the CDR3 does, and the rest of the CDR3 is filled in from the germline J gene. J is TRBJ1-1 and V is TRBV7-9, with 8 bases that match TRBD1. Germline V gene sequence: CDR1 SEHNR, CDR2 FQNEAQ (reference sequence). V dropped 5 bases and J dropped 5; count of bases not matched to a gene: 4. The CDR3 extends over 13 amino acids. Incomplete CDR3 DNA: TGTGCCAGCAGCCTGCAGGGGGCTACTGAA. Protein: CASSLQGATE. The CDR3, in full, reads CASSLQGATEAFF.

About this clone: Coverage ceases 3 residues before the CDR3 finishes, and the germline J gene fills in the end. The J gene is TRBJ2-1, the V gene TRBV2, with D maybe TRBD1 (6 bases). Trimming took 6 bases from V and 9 from J, leaving 15 bases between them. The CDR3 length is 13 residues. The germline V gene encodes CDR1 SNHLY and CDR2 FYNNEI. Incomplete CDR3 DNA: TGTGCCAGCAGCTATATACAGGGTAGTGAG. As protein: CASSYIQGSE. The complete CDR3 reads CASSYIQGSEQFF.

For this clone: The observed sequence ends 3 residues before the CDR3 terminus, with the missing tail filled in from the germline J gene. The chain combines TRBV6-2 or TRBV6-3 with TRBJ2-7, with TRBD2 matching 9 bases. Germline values: CDR1 MNHEY, CDR2 SVGEGT. Trimming removed 10 bases from V and 2 bases from J; junction bases left unmatched: 12. The CDR3 is 15 residues long. CDR3 bases read: TGTGCCACCAGCGCCTTTAGCGGGAGTGCCTACGAG. Translation gives CATSAFSGSAYE. The whole CDR3 reads CATSAFSGSAYEQYF.

A few counts support this clone. The DNA ends 3 residues before the CDR3 does, and the rest of the CDR3 is filled in from the germline J gene. This chain links TRBV7-9 with TRBJ1-1; D is perhaps TRBD1 (5 bases). V was shortened by 1 base and J by 5 bases, with 11 bases between the two germline ends. From germline, CDR1 is SEHNR and CDR2 FQNEAQ (reference sequence). This CDR3 comprises 14 residues. The CDR3 loop is CASSLGGARTEAFF. The CDR3 DNA, read in part, is TGTGCCAGCAGCTTAGGAGGGGCGCGGACTGAA.